Listed below are T cell receptor beta chains from one sample, sequenced in a study of shared clonotypes between healthy human individuals. Data came from immunoSEQ multiplex PCR; TCRdb stores just in-frame clones and leaves some out. The table lists roughly 2,000,000 clones, about 95% of them singletons, with around 1.2% in the top ten. The specimen was naive CD8+ T cells sorted from blood. Source of these receptors: a man younger than 35 in good health. Both conserved end residues are trimmed from each CDR3. D genes are given only for firm matches.

D: NA; V: TRBV30; J: TRBJ2-7; CDR3: AWSYVVIHEQY
D: TRBD2; V: TRBV5-3; J: TRBJ2-5; CDR3: ARSLFSGYQETQY
D: TRBD2; V: TRBV6-1; J: TRBJ2-3; CDR3: ATLAGAVQNTQY
D: TRBD1; V: TRBV10-2; J: TRBJ1-2; CDR3: ASNPTGGSNYGYT
D: TRBD2; V: TRBV5-6; J: TRBJ2-3; CDR3: ASSSGGTSGRYVTDTQY
D: TRBD1; V: TRBV15; J: TRBJ2-7; CDR3: ATSRDQGQVTHEQY
D: NA; V: TRBV15; J: TRBJ2-7; CDR3: ATSRAATYEQY
D: TRBD1; V: TRBV14; J: TRBJ2-7; CDR3: ASSQGRHRDRGAYEQY
D: NA; V: TRBV28; J: TRBJ2-7; CDR3: ASSLGLSYEQY
D: NA; V: TRBV29-1; J: TRBJ1-2; CDR3: SVESGQSYGYT
D: NA; V: TRBV30; J: TRBJ2-7; CDR3: AWSGTSIDEQY
D: TRBD2; V: TRBV7-2; J: TRBJ2-3; CDR3: ASSPTSGSPYTDTQY
D: NA; V: TRBV7-9; J: TRBJ2-6; CDR3: ASSLGVAENSGANVLT
D: NA; V: TRBV7-9; J: TRBJ2-7; CDR3: ASTSSGLAYEQY
D: TRBD2; V: TRBV5-4; J: TRBJ2-7; CDR3: ASSWDYSYEQY
D: NA; V: TRBV6-1; J: TRBJ1-3; CDR3: ASSDSTASGNTIY
D: TRBD1; V: TRBV28; J: TRBJ2-1; CDR3: ASSFLGQGEIPSNEQF
D: NA; V: TRBV4-1; J: TRBJ2-1; CDR3: ASSQASGSYNEQF
D: TRBD2; V: TRBV27; J: TRBJ2-7; CDR3: ASSLLGSGRTPYEQY
D: TRBD2; V: TRBV30; J: TRBJ2-5; CDR3: AWSGLAGGYQETQY